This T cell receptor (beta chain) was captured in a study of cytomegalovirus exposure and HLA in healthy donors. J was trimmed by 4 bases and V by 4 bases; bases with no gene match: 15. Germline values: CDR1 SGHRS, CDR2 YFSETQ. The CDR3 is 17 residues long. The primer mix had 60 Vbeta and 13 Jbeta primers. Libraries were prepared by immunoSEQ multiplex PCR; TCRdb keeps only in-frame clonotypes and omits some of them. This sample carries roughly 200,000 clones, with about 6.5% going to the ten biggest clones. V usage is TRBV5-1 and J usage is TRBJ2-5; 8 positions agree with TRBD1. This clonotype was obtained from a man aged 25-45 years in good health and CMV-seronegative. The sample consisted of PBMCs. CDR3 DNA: TGCGCCAGCAGCCCCGGACAGGGAAGGGTCGGTATAGAGACCCAGTACTTC. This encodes CASSPGQGRVGIETQYF.